The subject of this entry is one TCR beta chain. Germline assignment: CDR1 LNHDA and CDR2 SQIVND (reference sequence). There are 12 residues in the CDR3. V dropped 3 bases and J dropped 7 bases, with 9 bases sitting between them. The selected patients with pancreatic ductal adenocarcinoma had surgery but no neoadjuvant therapy. The data were produced by immunoSEQ multiplex PCR, yet TCRdb's version contains in-frame clones alone and is incomplete. Of over 8,500 clones in the sample, over 55% were seen once. This sample was taken from a study of T cells in pancreatic ductal adenocarcinoma. The chain couples TRBV19 to TRBJ1-1, with a weak D call TRBD1 (6 bases). This TCR was sampled from a human donor with pancreatic ductal adenocarcinoma. Material: pancreatic tumor tissue. The CDR3 here is CASSMWGHEAFF. The CDR3 DNA follows: TGTGCCAGTAGTATGTGGGGGCATGAAGCTTTCTTT.